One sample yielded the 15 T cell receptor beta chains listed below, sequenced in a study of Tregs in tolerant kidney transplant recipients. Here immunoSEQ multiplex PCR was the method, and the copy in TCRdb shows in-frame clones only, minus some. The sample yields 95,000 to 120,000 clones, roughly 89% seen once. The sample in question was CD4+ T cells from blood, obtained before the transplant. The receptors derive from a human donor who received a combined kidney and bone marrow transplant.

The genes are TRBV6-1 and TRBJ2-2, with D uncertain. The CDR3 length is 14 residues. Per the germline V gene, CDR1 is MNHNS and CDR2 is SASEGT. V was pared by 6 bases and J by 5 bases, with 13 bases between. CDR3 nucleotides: TGTGCCAGCAGGCAGGATCACTCAACCGGGGAGCTGTTTTTT. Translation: CASRQDHSTGELFF.

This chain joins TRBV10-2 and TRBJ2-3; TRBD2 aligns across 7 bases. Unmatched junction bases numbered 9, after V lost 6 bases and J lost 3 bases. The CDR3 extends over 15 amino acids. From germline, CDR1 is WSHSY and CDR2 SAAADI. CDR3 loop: CASRDPSGATDTQYF. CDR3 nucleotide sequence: TGCGCCAGCAGGGACCCTAGCGGAGCGACAGATACGCAGTATTTT.

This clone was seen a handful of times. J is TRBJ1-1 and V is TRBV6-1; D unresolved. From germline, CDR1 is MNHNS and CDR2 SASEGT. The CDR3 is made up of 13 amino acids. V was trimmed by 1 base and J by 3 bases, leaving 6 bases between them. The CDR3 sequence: CASSEVTYTEAFF. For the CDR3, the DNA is TGTGCCAGCAGTGAAGTCACTTACACTGAAGCTTTCTTT.

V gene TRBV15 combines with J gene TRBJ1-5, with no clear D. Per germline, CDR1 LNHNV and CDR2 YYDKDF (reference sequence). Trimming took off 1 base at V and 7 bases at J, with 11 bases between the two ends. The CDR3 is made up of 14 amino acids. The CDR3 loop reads CATSRGQGSQPQHF. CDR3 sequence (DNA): TGTGCCACCAGCAGAGGTCAAGGGAGCCAGCCCCAGCATTTT.

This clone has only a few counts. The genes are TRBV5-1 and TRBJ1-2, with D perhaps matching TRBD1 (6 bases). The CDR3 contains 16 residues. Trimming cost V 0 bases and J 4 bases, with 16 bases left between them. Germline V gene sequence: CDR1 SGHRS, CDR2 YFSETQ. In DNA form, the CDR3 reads TGCGCCAGCAGCTTGGTCAGGGGCCAAGCCTTCTATGGCTACACCTTC. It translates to CASSLVRGQAFYGYTF. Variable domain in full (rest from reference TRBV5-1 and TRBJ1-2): KAGVTQTPRYLIKTRGQQVTLSCSPISGHRSVSWYQQTPGQGLQFLFEYFSETQRNKGNFPGRFSGRQFSNSRSEMNVSTLELGDSALYLCASSLVRGQAFYGYTFGSGTRLTVV.

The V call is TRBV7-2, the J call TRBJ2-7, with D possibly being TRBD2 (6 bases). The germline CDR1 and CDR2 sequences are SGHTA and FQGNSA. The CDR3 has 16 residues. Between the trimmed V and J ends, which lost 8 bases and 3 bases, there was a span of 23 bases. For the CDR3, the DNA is TGTGCCAGCGAACCGGGCTGGATTAGCGGCGGCTACGAGCAGTACTTC. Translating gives CASEPGWISGGYEQYF.

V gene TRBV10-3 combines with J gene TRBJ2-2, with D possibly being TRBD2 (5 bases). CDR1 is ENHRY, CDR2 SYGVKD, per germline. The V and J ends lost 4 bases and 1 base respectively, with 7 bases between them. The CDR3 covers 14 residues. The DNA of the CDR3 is TGTGCCATCAGTGGGGCGGGGAACACCGGGGAGCTGTTTTTT. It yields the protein CAISGAGNTGELFF.

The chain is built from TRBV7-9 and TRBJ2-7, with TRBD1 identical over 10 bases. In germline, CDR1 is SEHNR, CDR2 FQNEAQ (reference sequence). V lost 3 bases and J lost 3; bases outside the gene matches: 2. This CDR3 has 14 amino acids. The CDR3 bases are TGTGCCAGCAGCTTCGGGACAGGGGACTACGAGCAGTACTTC. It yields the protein CASSFGTGDYEQYF.

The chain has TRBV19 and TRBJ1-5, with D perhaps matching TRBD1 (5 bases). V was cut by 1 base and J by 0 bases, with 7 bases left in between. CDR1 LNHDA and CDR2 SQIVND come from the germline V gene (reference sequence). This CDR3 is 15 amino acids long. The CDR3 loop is CASSIGQYSNQPQHF. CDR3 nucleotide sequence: TGTGCCAGTAGTATAGGACAGTATAGCAATCAGCCCCAGCATTTT.

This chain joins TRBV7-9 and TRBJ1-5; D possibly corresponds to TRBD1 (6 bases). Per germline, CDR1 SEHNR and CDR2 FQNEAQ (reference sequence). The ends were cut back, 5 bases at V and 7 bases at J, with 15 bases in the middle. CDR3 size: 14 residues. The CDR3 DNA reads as TGTGCCAGCAGCCCCGAGGGGGAGGGACAGCCCCAGCATTTT. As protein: CASSPEGEGQPQHF.

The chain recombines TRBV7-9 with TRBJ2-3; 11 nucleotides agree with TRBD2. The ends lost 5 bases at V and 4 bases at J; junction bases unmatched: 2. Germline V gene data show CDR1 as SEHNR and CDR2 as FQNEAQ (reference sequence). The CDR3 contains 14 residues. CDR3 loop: CASSQGLAADTQYF. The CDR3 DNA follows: TGTGCCAGCAGCCAGGGACTAGCGGCAGATACGCAGTATTTT.

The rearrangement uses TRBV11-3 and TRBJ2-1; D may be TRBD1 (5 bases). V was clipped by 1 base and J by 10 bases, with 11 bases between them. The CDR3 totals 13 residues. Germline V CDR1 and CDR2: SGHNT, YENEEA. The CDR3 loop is CASSLGVSGEQFF. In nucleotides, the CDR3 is TGTGCCAGCAGCTTAGGGGTATCAGGGGAGCAGTTCTTC.

The CDR3 DNA follows: TGTGCCGCAGGGACTAGCGGGGTTGGAGAGCAGTTCTTC. It yields the protein CAAGTSGVGEQFF. This rearrangement joins TRBV2 to TRBJ2-1; the match to TRBD2 covers 13 bases. This CDR3 comprises 13 residues. V shed 11 bases, J shed 10 bases, and the junction held 8 bases outside the gene matches. Germline-derived CDR1 and CDR2 are SNHLY and FYNNEI.

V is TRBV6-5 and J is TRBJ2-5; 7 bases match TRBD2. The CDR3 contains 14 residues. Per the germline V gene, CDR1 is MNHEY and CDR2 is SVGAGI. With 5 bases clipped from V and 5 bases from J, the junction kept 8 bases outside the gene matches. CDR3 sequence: CASSHRDYLETQYF. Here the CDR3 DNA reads TGTGCCAGCAGTCACCGGGACTATCTGGAGACCCAGTACTTC.

CDR3: CASGGRPYGYTF. The CDR3 region has the DNA TGTGCCTCGGGGGGCAGGCCCTATGGCTACACCTTC. The V gene is TRBV30, the J gene TRBJ1-2; D is perhaps TRBD1 (6 bases). The CDR3 has 12 amino acids. The germline gives CDR1 GTSNPN, CDR2 SVGIG (reference sequence). V lost 7 bases and J lost 4, with 13 bases in between.